Presented here are 25 T cell receptor beta chains from one specimen sequenced in a study of cytomegalovirus exposure and HLA in healthy donors. Clones were sequenced by immunoSEQ multiplex PCR, and TCRdb holds only the in-frame ones, with some missing. The sample includes about 110,000 clones, around 87% of them seen just once. The material sequenced was PBMCs. The receptor source for this set is a woman between 18 and 29 years old in good health and CMV-seropositive.

The chain couples TRBV28 to TRBJ1-1; 7 nucleotides line up with TRBD1. V gave up 2 bases and J gave up 11 bases; unmatched junction bases: 11. Germline V gene lookup returns CDR1 MDHEN and CDR2 SYDVKM. This CDR3 has 14 amino acids. CDR3 residues: CASSLTGANNNAFF. CDR3 in DNA: TGTGCCAGCAGTTTAACAGGGGCGAACAATAACGCTTTCTTT.

The chain recombines TRBV27 with TRBJ2-3; 8 nucleotides agree with TRBD2. The CDR3 covers 15 residues. After removal of 3 bases from V and 6 bases from J, the junction contained 8 bases not matched to a gene. Germline V gene sequence: CDR1 MNHEY, CDR2 SMNVEV (reference sequence). The CDR3 region is CASSFGPAGADTQYF. The CDR3 DNA follows: TGTGCCAGCAGTTTTGGACCAGCGGGAGCGGATACGCAGTATTTT.

This rearrangement joins TRBV6-1 to TRBJ1-5, with unresolved D. V lost 4 bases and J 2 bases, leaving 9 bases between the germline ends. CDR1 MNHNS and CDR2 SASEGT come from the germline V gene. This CDR3 contains 14 residues. DNA for the CDR3: TGTGCCAGCAGTGGAACAGTGGGCAATCAGCCCCAGCATTTT. It is translated as CASSGTVGNQPQHF.

This clone was seen more than once but under ten times. Here the CDR3 DNA reads TGCGCCAGCCAGGGGAACCTAGCCAAAAACATTCAGTACTTC. This sequence encodes CASQGNLAKNIQYF. The chain recombines TRBV10-2 with TRBJ2-4, with a possible D match to TRBD1 (6 bases). V shed 8 bases and J shed 0 bases, with 11 bases lying between them. Looked up from germline, CDR1 is WSHSY and CDR2 is SAAADI. CDR3 size: 14 residues.

This chain links TRBV11-3 with TRBJ2-7; D is possibly TRBD2 (7 bases). In germline, CDR1 is SGHNT, CDR2 YENEEA. CDR3 length: 15 amino acids. V was shortened by 4 bases and J by 0 bases, with 13 bases between the two germline ends. Written as DNA, the CDR3 is TGTGCCAGCAGCTCAATCCGGGGGGCCTCCTACGAGCAGTACTTC. The encoded protein is CASSSIRGASYEQYF. The full variable domain, in which reference TRBV11-3 and TRBJ2-7 provide the parts outside the CDR3, is EAGVVQSPRYKIIEKKQPVAFWCNPISGHNTLYWYLQNLGQGPELLIRYENEEAVDDSQLPKDRFSAERLKGVDSTLKIQPAELGDSAVYLCASSSIRGASYEQYFGPGTRLTVT.

The V call is TRBV4-1, the J call TRBJ1-6; 7 nucleotides line up with TRBD1. CDR1 is MGHRA, CDR2 YSYEKL, per germline. After removal of 1 base from V and 7 bases from J, the junction contained 4 bases not matched to a gene. The CDR3 length is 15 residues. The DNA for the CDR3 is TGCGCCAGCAGCCAAGTCGGGACAGCAAATTCACCCCTCCACTTT. It encodes CASSQVGTANSPLHF.

This clone appeared a few times. This chain links TRBV30 with TRBJ2-3, with 12 bases identical to TRBD2. The CDR3 consists of 14 residues. The V segment lost 1 base and the J segment 4 bases; nucleotides outside the gene matches: 0. Per germline, CDR1 GTSNPN and CDR2 SVGIG (reference sequence). Written as DNA, the CDR3 is TGTGCCTGGAGTGGACTAGCGGGAGCAGATACGCAGTATTTT. It specifies CAWSGLAGADTQYF.

V and J are TRBV28 and TRBJ1-6; D might be TRBD1 (6 bases). V was trimmed by 11 bases and J by 0 bases, leaving 11 bases between them. CDR1 is MDHEN, CDR2 SYDVKM, per germline. The CDR3 length is 14 residues. The CDR3 sequence: CAEKGGSYNSPLHF. In nucleotides, the CDR3 is TGTGCCGAAAAAGGGGGCTCCTATAATTCACCCCTCCACTTT.

The chain recombines TRBV11-3 with TRBJ2-3, with TRBD2 matching over 8 bases. Germline V CDR1 and CDR2: SGHNT, YENEEA. This CDR3 has 15 residues. The junction had 4 bases not matched to a gene; V was cut back by 3 bases and J by 2 bases. CDR3 loop: CASSFDGGATDTQYF. The CDR3 DNA reads as TGTGCCAGCAGCTTTGACGGGGGGGCCACAGATACGCAGTATTTT.

This clone showed up just a few times. The rearrangement joins TRBV19 to TRBJ2-7; 7 bases map to TRBD1. This CDR3 spans 16 amino acids. Looked up from germline, CDR1 is LNHDA and CDR2 is SQIVND (reference sequence). Trimming removed 4 bases from V and 3 bases from J; junction bases left unmatched: 12. The chain's CDR3 is CASSTPGTATDYEQYF. The CDR3 DNA follows: TGTGCCAGTAGTACCCCCGGGACAGCAACGGACTACGAGCAGTACTTC.

This clone occurred once. The chain carries TRBV28 and TRBJ2-2, with 8 bases identical to TRBD1. Germline CDR1 MDHEN, CDR2 SYDVKM. Unmatched junction bases numbered 6, after V lost 5 bases and J lost 4 bases. CDR3 length: 15 residues. CDR3 in DNA: TGTGCCAGCAGTCAGGACAGGGCGGGCACCGGGGAGCTGTTTTTT. Translating it yields CASSQDRAGTGELFF.

The rearrangement links TRBV7-3 to TRBJ2-5, with 11 bases matching TRBD1. Trimming cost V 5 bases and J 2 bases; bases outside gene matches: 7. The CDR3 is 16 residues long. Germline assignment: CDR1 SGHTA and CDR2 FQGTGA. In DNA form, the CDR3 reads TGTGCCAGCAGCCAGACCGGGACAGGGGGGCAAGAGACCCAGTACTTC. It yields the protein CASSQTGTGGQETQYF.

This chain joins TRBV5-1 and TRBJ1-2; D is uncertain. CDR3 length equals 16 residues. Trimming removed 4 bases at V and 0 bases at J, with 16 bases between. Germline assignment: CDR1 SGHRS and CDR2 YFSETQ. The CDR3 bases are TGCGCCAGCAGCCCGCCGGGGATGCTCGCTAACTATGGCTACACCTTC. Amino acid sequence: CASSPPGMLANYGYTF. The full variable domain, rest sourced from reference TRBV5-1 and TRBJ1-2, is KAGVTQTPRYLIKTRGQQVTLSCSPISGHRSVSWYQQTPGQGLQFLFEYFSETQRNKGNFPGRFSGRQFSNSRSEMNVSTLELGDSALYLCASSPPGMLANYGYTFGSGTRLTVV.

This chain links TRBV25-1 with TRBJ2-5, with 9 bases aligning to TRBD1. The V gene end was trimmed by 4 bases and the J gene end by 5 bases; junction bases not matched to a gene: 5. Germline CDR1 is MGHDK and CDR2 is SYGVNS. The CDR3 loop spans 14 amino acids. DNA for the CDR3: TGTGCCAGCAGTGGACGGACAGGGGAGGAGACCCAGTACTTC. Its protein is CASSGRTGEETQYF.

The V gene is TRBV19, the J gene TRBJ1-5; D remains ambiguous. This CDR3 contains 15 residues. V gave up 3 bases and J gave up 6 bases, with 15 bases separating them. Germline CDR1 reads LNHDA; CDR2 reads SQIVND (reference sequence). This CDR3 is CASSILRQSSQPQHF. The CDR3 DNA reads TGTGCCAGTAGTATTCTCCGCCAGTCTAGTCAGCCCCAGCATTTT.

This clone has just a few counts. The V gene is TRBV7-9, the J gene TRBJ1-4; possibly TRBD1 for D (5 bases). Germline V gene sequence: CDR1 SEHNR, CDR2 FQNEAQ (reference sequence). The CDR3 is made up of 14 amino acids. Trimming shortened V by 5 bases and J by 12 bases, and 19 bases separated the two germline ends. CDR3 nucleotides: TGTGCCAGCAGCCCAGTGCAGGCCACGGGGGAACTGTTTTTT. It translates to CASSPVQATGELFF. Looking up the rest from reference TRBV7-9 and TRBJ1-4 gives the full variable domain: DTGVSQNPRHKITKRGQNVTFRCDPISEHNRLYWYRQTLGQGPEFLTYFQNEAQLEKSRLLSDRFSAERPKGSFSTLEIQRTEQGDSAMYLCASSPVQATGELFFGSGTQLSVL.

V is TRBV11-2 and J is TRBJ2-2, with D possibly matching TRBD2 (6 bases). V was trimmed by 5 bases and J by 5 bases, leaving 18 bases between them. Germline V gives CDR1 SGHAT, CDR2 FQNNGV. The CDR3 extends over 16 amino acids. The CDR3 bases are TGTGCCAGCAGCCCCCTGGGGGGAGTTGGGACCGGGGAGCTGTTTTTT. Its translation: CASSPLGGVGTGELFF.

The chain recombines TRBV19 with TRBJ2-7, with 9 bases aligning to TRBD1. From germline, CDR1 is LNHDA and CDR2 SQIVND (reference sequence). J was trimmed by 5 bases and V by 5 bases; bases with no gene match: 10. The CDR3 length is 15 residues. CDR3 in DNA: TGTGCCAGTAGTCCTCCGGGACAGGGTTGGAACGAGCAGTACTTC. Its translation is CASSPPGQGWNEQYF.

The rearrangement uses TRBV4-1 and TRBJ1-1; D is possibly TRBD1 (5 bases). V dropped 0 bases and J dropped 3 bases, with 8 bases sitting between them. Germline V CDR1 and CDR2: MGHRA, YSYEKL. CDR3 length equals 14 residues. The CDR3 coding sequence is TGCGCCAGCAGCCAAGAACAGGCCTACACTGAAGCTTTCTTT. Encoded protein: CASSQEQAYTEAFF.

This clone was picked up one time. The rearrangement links TRBV11-2 to TRBJ2-1; possible D gene TRBD2, 5 bases. Germline V gives CDR1 SGHAT, CDR2 FQNNGV. V dropped 5 bases and J dropped 2 bases, with 16 bases sitting between them. The CDR3 has 16 amino acids. The CDR3 region is CASSPLDRRTYNEQFF. The DNA for the CDR3 is TGTGCCAGCAGCCCCCTGGACCGGAGGACCTACAATGAGCAGTTCTTC.

The chain recombines TRBV5-1 with TRBJ2-7; 7 nucleotides align to TRBD2. The CDR3 extends over 13 amino acids. Germline V gives CDR1 SGHRS, CDR2 YFSETQ. Germline trimming cut 2 bases from V and 9 bases from J; bases unmatched to any gene: 8. The CDR3 reads CASSFGEGIGQYF. The DNA of the CDR3 is TGCGCCAGCAGCTTCGGGGAGGGAATAGGGCAGTACTTC.

This clone appeared a single time. The chain combines TRBV9 with TRBJ1-5; D gene unclear. Trimming shortened V by 0 bases and J by 5 bases, and 6 bases separated the two germline ends. Germline V CDR1 and CDR2: SGDLS, YYNGEE. This CDR3 contains 13 residues. The CDR3 DNA follows: TGTGCCAGCAGCGTAGCTCGGGATCAGCCCCAGCATTTT. This encodes CASSVARDQPQHF.

The rearrangement links TRBV18 to TRBJ2-2, with TRBD1 identical over 7 bases. The CDR3 is made up of 14 amino acids. CDR1 is KGHSH, CDR2 LQKENI, per germline. Unmatched junction bases numbered 2, after V lost 2 bases and J lost 5 bases. Written as DNA, the CDR3 is TGTGCCAGCTCACCAAGGGGGCAGACCGGGGAGCTGTTTTTT. The encoded protein is CASSPRGQTGELFF.

The chain carries TRBV4-1 and TRBJ2-1, with TRBD2 matching 8 bases. Trimming cost V 1 base and J 3 bases; bases outside gene matches: 5. From germline, CDR1 is MGHRA and CDR2 YSYEKL. The CDR3 is made up of 16 amino acids. DNA of the CDR3: TGCGCCAGCAGCCAAGGGGGTAGCGGGGTCTACAATGAGCAGTTCTTC. Translating gives CASSQGGSGVYNEQFF.

V is TRBV5-8 and J is TRBJ2-6; D is uncertain. Per the germline V gene, CDR1 is SGHTS and CDR2 is YDEGEE. This CDR3 contains 14 residues. The V and J ends lost 4 bases and 1 base respectively, with 6 bases between them. CDR3: CASSPPSGANVLTF. CDR3 bases: TGTGCCAGCAGCCCTCCGTCTGGGGCCAACGTCCTGACTTTC.